This T cell receptor beta chain was captured in a study of OX40 agonist ivuxolimab in advanced cancers. General observations from the study: Among some nonresponders, normalized T-cell clonal expansion was also low.

Points on this clone: Its specificity is unknown.

The V and J ends lost 4 bases and 8 bases respectively, with 18 bases between them. The CDR3 totals 15 residues. Germline V gene sequence: CDR1 SGHRS, CDR2 YFSETQ. Sequencing was performed with immunoSEQ multiplex PCR; in TCRdb, only in-frame clones are kept and a portion is missing. The sample records 65,000 to 95,000 clones, roughly 91% being singletons. The rearrangement uses TRBV5-1 and TRBJ1-4, with a weak D call TRBD1 (5 bases). This specimen was CD4+ or CD8+ T cells sorted from blood, taken in a trial of the OX40 agonist ivuxolimab. This receptor was taken from an adult with an advanced solid tumor such as melanoma, head and neck, liver or kidney cancer. This CDR3 reads CASSLDKGNSEKLFF. The CDR3 DNA sequence: TGCGCCAGCAGCCTAGATAAGGGGAATAGCGAAAAACTGTTTTTT.